This TCR beta chain was sequenced for a study of blood T cell repertoires in COVID-19. Study at large: Sites in the United States, Italy and Spain provided acute and convalescent COVID-19 samples. In each case, the material was cDNA or gDNA derived from T cells, B-cell-depleted T cells, or PBMCs.

Source study methods: Nucleated cell counts were estimated from reference gene primer amplification. Only in-frame clones appear in the TCRdb table, and some are missing; sequencing was by immunoSEQ multiplex PCR. The D gene and trimming were derived from the DNA, and the V and J assignments and clone size from that table. Among approximately 200,000 clones listed, about 80% were seen once. This CDR3 comprises 14 residues. CDR1 is SGHVS, CDR2 FQNEAQ, per germline. Trimming removed 3 bases at V and 3 bases at J, with 11 bases between. The sequence was obtained from a woman aged 50 to 60 with acute or convalescent COVID-19. V and J are TRBV7-8 and TRBJ2-5; perhaps TRBD2 as D (7 bases). The sample consisted of peripheral blood. Here the CDR3 reads CASSFREGEETQYF. As DNA, the CDR3 is TGTGCCAGCAGCTTCAGGGAGGGGGAAGAGACCCAGTACTTC.